These 31 T cell receptor beta chains were sequenced from one sample in a study of cytomegalovirus exposure and HLA in healthy donors (dated by TCRdb to about 2017). Library construction relied on the immunoSEQ multiplex PCR assay. TCRdb's version of the immuneACCESS table is confined to in-frame rearrangements and falls short of the full clone set. An unresolved V gene accounts for under half of the shortfall where checked; the remainder is of unknown origin. In all, the sample holds 130,000 or so clones, and roughly 89% of those were seen once. The top ten constitute about 3.7% of the sample. The source material was PBMCs. All receptors derive from a man aged 25 to 45 in good health and CMV-seronegative.

With regard to this clone: Compared with germline, one end of the junction differs, possibly owing to a read error. This chain connects TRBV10-3 to TRBJ1-2; 7 bases match TRBD1. CDR1 ENHRY and CDR2 SYGVKD come from the germline V gene. The CDR3 is 13 residues long. DNA for the CDR3: TGTGCCATCAGTAAACGGGACAGCGAACGACCCTCCTTC. Encoded protein: CAISKRDSERPSF.

This clone has only one observation. Distinct nucleotide sequences in the sample also encode this CDR3. The chain recombines TRBV7-9 with TRBJ1-2; D not resolved. The V and J ends lost 3 bases and 0 bases respectively, with 5 bases between them. The CDR3 totals 13 residues. Germline V gene sequence: CDR1 SEHNR, CDR2 FQNEAQ (reference sequence). This CDR3 is CASSFSTNYGYTF. CDR3 nucleotides: TGTGCCAGCAGCTTTTCTACTAACTATGGCTACACCTTC.

The CDR3 here is CASRTDRQETQYF. The DNA for the CDR3 is TGTGCCAGCAGGACAGACAGGCAAGAGACCCAGTACTTC. The V call is TRBV6-6, the J call TRBJ2-5, with TRBD1 as a possible D gene (6 bases). V was pared by 6 bases and J by 2 bases, with 10 bases between. The CDR3 extends over 13 amino acids. CDR1 and CDR2 (germline): MNHNY, SVGAGI (reference sequence).

In the case of this clone: Germline is not matched at one junction end, which may reflect a read error. The DNA of the CDR3 is TGTGCCAGCAGTTACTCCAACAGCAGAGATACGCAGTATTTT. Amino acids: CASSYSNSRDTQYF. V gene TRBV6-5 combines with J gene TRBJ2-3; D remains ambiguous. Germline values: CDR1 MNHEY, CDR2 SVGAGI. The CDR3 extends over 14 amino acids.

This sequence joins TRBV4-3 and TRBJ1-5, with D unclear. Germline V gives CDR1 LGHNA, CDR2 YSLEER. V was clipped by 4 bases and J by 4 bases, with 8 bases between them. The CDR3 is 13 residues long. This CDR3 reads CASSLSANQPQHF. Here the CDR3 DNA reads TGCGCCAGCAGCCTGTCTGCGAATCAGCCCCAGCATTTT.

This chain uses TRBV29-1 with TRBJ2-5, with a tentative D call TRBD1 (5 bases). CDR3 length equals 13 residues. Per the germline V gene, CDR1 is SQVTM and CDR2 is ANQGSEA. Trimming shortened V by 4 bases and J by 2 bases, and 11 bases separated the two germline ends. The DNA of the CDR3 is TGCAGCGTTGTAGGGGTTGGGCAAGAGACCCAGTACTTC. Translated, it gives CSVVGVGQETQYF. The full variable domain, completed using reference TRBV29-1 and TRBJ2-5, is SAVISQKPSRDICQRGTSLTIQCQVDSQVTMMFWYRQQPGQSLTLIATANQGSEATYESGFVIDKFPISRPNLTFSTLTVSNMSPEDSSIYLCSVVGVGQETQYFGPGTRLLVL.

The rearrangement uses TRBV20-1 and TRBJ2-1, with D perhaps TRBD2 (7 bases). The CDR3 contains 11 residues. Germline V gene data show CDR1 as DFQATT and CDR2 as SNEGSKA (reference sequence). With 6 bases removed from V and 7 bases from J, the gap between germline ends came to 10 bases. As DNA, the CDR3 is TGCAGTGCCGGGGGGCGAAATGAGCAGTTCTTC. This translates into CSAGGRNEQFF.

DNA of the CDR3: TGTGCCAGCAGCCCTGACGGACAGGGGGGCTATGGCTACACCTTC. Protein sequence: CASSPDGQGGYGYTF. The rearrangement links TRBV7-2 to TRBJ1-2, with TRBD1 identical over 10 bases. The CDR3 sequence is 15 residues long. Looked up from germline, CDR1 is SGHTA and CDR2 is FQGNSA. The V and J ends lost 5 bases and 4 bases, in that order; junction bases with no gene match: 7.

This chain joins TRBV9 and TRBJ2-5; 10 bases align to TRBD2. CDR1 and CDR2 from the germline V gene are SGDLS and YYNGEE. This CDR3 is 15 amino acids long. J lost 3 bases, V lost 0 bases, and 2 bases had no gene match. The CDR3 DNA sequence: TGTGCCAGCAGCGTAGGGACTAGCGGCAAAGAGACCCAGTACTTC. Protein product: CASSVGTSGKETQYF. Drawing the rest from reference TRBV9 and TRBJ2-5, the complete variable domain is DSGVTQTPKHLITATGQRVTLRCSPRSGDLSVYWYQQSLDQGLQFLIQYYNGEERAKGNILERFSAQQFPDLHSELNLSSLELGDSALYFCASSVGTSGKETQYFGPGTRLLVL.

V is TRBV9 and J is TRBJ2-3; 8 bases map to TRBD1. The CDR3 is made up of 16 amino acids. The germline V gene encodes CDR1 SGDLS and CDR2 YYNGEE. V was pared by 7 bases and J by 4 bases, with 14 bases of the junction left unmatched. The CDR3 DNA is TGTGCCAGCCGATCAAATGGACAGGGCTTTCCAGATACGCAGTATTTT. Amino acid sequence: CASRSNGQGFPDTQYF.

A note on this clone: Other DNA variants within this sample encode the same CDR3. This rearrangement joins TRBV6-5 to TRBJ1-2; a weak D match, TRBD1 (6 bases). V lost 5 bases and J lost 4, with 14 bases in between. This CDR3 is built from 14 residues. Germline assignment: CDR1 MNHEY and CDR2 SVGAGI. In nucleotides, the CDR3 is TGTGCCAGCAGTCCTCAGCCAGGGGCCTATGGCTACACCTTC. Its translation is CASSPQPGAYGYTF.

The chain recombines TRBV19 with TRBJ2-2; tentatively, D is TRBD2 (6 bases). In germline, CDR1 is LNHDA, CDR2 SQIVND (reference sequence). The V end lost 3 bases, the J end lost 3 bases, and 8 bases lay between the germline ends. The CDR3 is 14 residues long. Written as DNA, the CDR3 is TGTGCCAGTAGTATCCGGAGGGACACCGGGGAGCTGTTTTTT. Its translation: CASSIRRDTGELFF.

This clone was recorded once. The chain combines TRBV15 with TRBJ2-2; possibly TRBD2 for D (6 bases). The CDR3 totals 14 residues. The germline V and J ends were trimmed by 2 bases and 3 bases, with 7 bases remaining between them. Germline-derived CDR1 and CDR2 are LNHNV and YYDKDF (reference sequence). CDR3 DNA sequence: TGTGCCACCAGCAGATTAGCGGACACCGGGGAGCTGTTTTTT. It encodes CATSRLADTGELFF.

V is TRBV28 and J is TRBJ1-1; the D gene is possibly TRBD1 (5 bases). Germline V CDR1 and CDR2: MDHEN, SYDVKM. CDR3 size: 11 residues. V was cut by 6 bases and J by 10 bases, with 12 bases left in between. The CDR3 loop is CASSPDRGAFF. In DNA form, the CDR3 reads TGTGCCAGCAGCCCTGACAGAGGAGCTTTCTTT.

The genes are TRBV5-1 and TRBJ1-2; no clear D gene. CDR1 and CDR2 from the germline V gene are SGHRS and YFSETQ. Trimming shortened V by 4 bases and J by 4 bases, and 8 bases separated the two germline ends. The CDR3 is made up of 12 amino acids. CDR3 nucleotide sequence: TGCGCCAGCAGCGGGGAGGCCTATGGCTACACCTTC. Encoded protein: CASSGEAYGYTF.

The chain recombines TRBV6-1 with TRBJ1-6; tentatively, D is TRBD1 (5 bases). Germline values: CDR1 MNHNS, CDR2 SASEGT. The CDR3 runs 12 residues. Trimming shortened V by 3 bases and J by 13 bases, and 10 bases separated the two germline ends. CDR3 in DNA: TGTGCCAGCAGTGATCTTGGGGGGCCCCTCCACTTT. Its translation is CASSDLGGPLHF.

This clone was detected a few times. The rearrangement links TRBV11-2 to TRBJ1-6; D unresolved. Trimming took off 0 bases at V and 7 bases at J, with 7 bases between the two ends. This CDR3 has 14 residues. The V gene's germline CDR1 is SGHAT and CDR2 FQNNGV. This chain's CDR3 is CASSLEPENSPLHF. In DNA form, the CDR3 reads TGTGCCAGCAGCTTAGAGCCTGAGAATTCACCCCTCCACTTT.

This rearrangement joins TRBV7-2 to TRBJ1-2, with D perhaps matching TRBD1 (5 bases). The CDR3 has 13 amino acids. Per germline, CDR1 SGHTA and CDR2 FQGNSA. V was shortened by 4 bases and J by 8 bases, with 14 bases between the two germline ends. The DNA of the CDR3 is TGTGCCAGCAGCTCAACCCAGGGTGGGGGCTACACCTTC. Translation gives CASSSTQGGGYTF.

The chain carries TRBV19 and TRBJ2-6, with a weak D call TRBD1 (5 bases). The CDR3 extends over 15 amino acids. Trimming removed 4 bases from V and 1 base from J, with 8 bases in between. Germline CDR1 is LNHDA and CDR2 is SQIVND (reference sequence). The DNA of the CDR3 is TGTGCCAGTAGTAGGTCAGGGTCTGGGGCCAACGTCCTGACTTTC. Translating gives CASSRSGSGANVLTF.

J is TRBJ1-2 and V is TRBV6-6; TRBD1 might be the D (5 bases). Germline V CDR1 and CDR2: MNHNY, SVGAGI (reference sequence). V was clipped by 2 bases and J by 4 bases, with 11 bases between them. This CDR3 has 14 residues. CDR3 nucleotide sequence: TGTGCCAGCAGTTACCCGGGGGAAAGCTATGGCTACACCTTC. Translation: CASSYPGESYGYTF.

This chain uses TRBV10-3 with TRBJ2-5; D perhaps matches TRBD2 (5 bases). CDR3 length: 13 residues. Germline loops: CDR1 ENHRY, CDR2 SYGVKD. Between the trimmed V and J ends, which lost 4 bases and 4 bases, there was a span of 10 bases. The CDR3 is CAISGGEGETQYF. In nucleotides, the CDR3 is TGTGCCATCAGTGGGGGTGAGGGAGAGACCCAGTACTTC.

The chain has TRBV7-6 and TRBJ2-1; 10 bases agree with TRBD2. Germline loops: CDR1 SGHVS, CDR2 FNYEAQ. Losses at the gene ends were 0 bases for V and 6 bases for J; bases not matched to a gene: 5. The CDR3 covers 16 residues. CDR3: CASSLALGLAFNEQFF. The CDR3 DNA sequence: TGTGCCAGCAGCTTAGCCCTGGGACTAGCGTTCAATGAGCAGTTCTTC.

V and J are TRBV4-2 and TRBJ1-6; a weak D match, TRBD1 (6 bases). The CDR3 runs to 15 residues. Deletions cut 0 bases from V and 12 bases from J, with 15 bases between. Germline loops: CDR1 LGHNA, CDR2 YNFKEQ. The CDR3 DNA reads as TGTGCCAGCAGCCAAGATGGGGGCCAGGGCAGACCCCTCCACTTT. Its translation is CASSQDGGQGRPLHF.

The chain links TRBV7-9 to TRBJ1-1, with a possible D match to TRBD1 (5 bases). Trimming removed 4 bases from V and 5 bases from J, with 14 bases in between. The CDR3 runs to 14 residues. Per germline, CDR1 SEHNR and CDR2 FQNEAQ (reference sequence). The CDR3 DNA reads as TGTGCCAGCAGCTGGGGCCCGCAAGGAACTGAAGCTTTCTTT. As protein: CASSWGPQGTEAFF.

As DNA, the CDR3 is TGTGCCAGCAGGGCGGGAGACTATGGCTACACCTTC. Translated: CASRAGDYGYTF. The gene calls are TRBV21-1 and TRBJ1-2. TRBV21-1 constitutes a pseudogene. The CDR3 consists of 12 residues.

J is TRBJ1-3 and V is TRBV7-2; tentative D call: TRBD1 (5 bases). This CDR3 comprises 16 residues. Trimming shortened V by 1 base and J by 0 bases, and 10 bases separated the two germline ends. The germline gives CDR1 SGHTA, CDR2 FQGNSA. The CDR3 sequence is CASSLVGGGSGNTIYF. CDR3 sequence (DNA): TGTGCCAGCAGCTTAGTCGGGGGAGGCTCTGGAAACACCATATATTTT.

This clone was picked up one time. V gene TRBV13 combines with J gene TRBJ1-1; 9 bases are a match to TRBD1. CDR3 size: 17 residues. Germline V CDR1 and CDR2: PRHDT, FYEKMQ (reference sequence). V was pared by 5 bases and J by 3 bases, with 13 bases of the junction left unmatched. Here the CDR3 DNA reads TGTGCCAGCAGCCCTTCCCCGGGACAGGGACTGGACACTGAAGCTTTCTTT. Translated: CASSPSPGQGLDTEAFF.

This sequence joins TRBV5-1 and TRBJ1-6; 9 bases are a match to TRBD1. Germline trimming cut 3 bases from V and 6 bases from J; bases unmatched to any gene: 7. The CDR3 totals 16 residues. Germline CDR1 and CDR2: SGHRS and YFSETQ. CDR3 loop: CASSWRTGDSNSPLHF. The CDR3 nucleotides read TGCGCCAGCAGCTGGAGGACAGGGGATTCTAATTCACCCCTCCACTTT.

In the case of this clone: The same CDR3 can be traced to other DNA sequences in this sample. V is TRBV5-1 and J is TRBJ2-5; no clear D. CDR3 length: 11 residues. Per germline, CDR1 SGHRS and CDR2 YFSETQ. Trimming took off 3 bases at V and 5 bases at J, with 5 bases between the two ends. The CDR3 nucleotides are TGCGCCAGCAGCTCACAGGAGACCCAGTACTTC. Translated, it gives CASSSQETQYF.

V and J are TRBV19 and TRBJ1-5; 8 bases are a match to TRBD1. Looked up from germline, CDR1 is LNHDA and CDR2 is SQIVND (reference sequence). There are 15 residues in the CDR3. Losses at the gene ends were 3 bases for V and 5 bases for J; bases not matched to a gene: 6. CDR3 in DNA: TGTGCCAGTAGTATGGGGACAGGAGCGGATCAGCCCCAGCATTTT. It is translated as CASSMGTGADQPQHF.

The chain couples TRBV10-3 to TRBJ2-5; 8 bases line up with TRBD1. Germline V gene sequence: CDR1 ENHRY, CDR2 SYGVKD. V lost 3 bases, J lost 4 bases, and 7 bases stayed unmatched. This CDR3 comprises 15 residues. DNA of the CDR3: TGTGCCATCAGTGATCGGACAGGGATCCGAGAGACCCAGTACTTC. Its protein product is CAISDRTGIRETQYF.